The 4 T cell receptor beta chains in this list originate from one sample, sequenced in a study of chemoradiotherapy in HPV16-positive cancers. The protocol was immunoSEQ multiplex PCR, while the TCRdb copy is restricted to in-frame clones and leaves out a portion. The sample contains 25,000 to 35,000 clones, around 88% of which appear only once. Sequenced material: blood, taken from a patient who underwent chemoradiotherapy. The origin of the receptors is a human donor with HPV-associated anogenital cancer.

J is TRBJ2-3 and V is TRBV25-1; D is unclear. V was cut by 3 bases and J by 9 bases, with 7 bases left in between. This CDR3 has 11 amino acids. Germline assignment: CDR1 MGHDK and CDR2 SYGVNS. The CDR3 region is CASSEGKTQYF. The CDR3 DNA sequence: TGTGCCAGCAGTGAGGGGAAGACGCAGTATTTT.

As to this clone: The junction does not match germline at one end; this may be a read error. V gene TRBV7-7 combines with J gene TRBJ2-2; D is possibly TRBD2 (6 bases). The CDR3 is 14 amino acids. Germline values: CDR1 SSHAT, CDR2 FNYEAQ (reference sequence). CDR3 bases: TGTGCTAGCAGCTTAGTCGGGGGAACCGGGGAGCTGTTTTTT. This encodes CASSLVGGTGELFF.

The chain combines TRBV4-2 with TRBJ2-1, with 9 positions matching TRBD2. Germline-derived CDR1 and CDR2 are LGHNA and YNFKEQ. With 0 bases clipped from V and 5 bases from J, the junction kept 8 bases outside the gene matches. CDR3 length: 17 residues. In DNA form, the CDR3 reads TGTGCCAGCAGCCAAGAATATGCGGGGGGGCCAGACAATGAGCAGTTCTTC. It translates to CASSQEYAGGPDNEQFF.

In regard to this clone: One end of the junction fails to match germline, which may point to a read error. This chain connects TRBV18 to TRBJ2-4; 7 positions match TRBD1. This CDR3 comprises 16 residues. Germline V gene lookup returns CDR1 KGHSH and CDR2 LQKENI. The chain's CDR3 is CASSPQGMGAKNIQYF. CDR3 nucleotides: TGTGCCAGCTCGCCACAGGGGATGGGGGCCAAAAACATTCAGTACTTC.